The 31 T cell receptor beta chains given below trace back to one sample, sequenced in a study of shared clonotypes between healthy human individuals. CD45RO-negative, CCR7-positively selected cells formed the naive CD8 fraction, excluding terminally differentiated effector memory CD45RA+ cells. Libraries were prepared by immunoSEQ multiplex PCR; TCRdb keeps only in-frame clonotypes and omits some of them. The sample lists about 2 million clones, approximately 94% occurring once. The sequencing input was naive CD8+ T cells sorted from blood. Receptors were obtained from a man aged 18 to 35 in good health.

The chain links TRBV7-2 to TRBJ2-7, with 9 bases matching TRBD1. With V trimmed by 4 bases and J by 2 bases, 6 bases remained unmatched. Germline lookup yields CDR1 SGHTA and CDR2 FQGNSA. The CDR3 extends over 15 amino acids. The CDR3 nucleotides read TGTGCCAGCAGCTCCCAGGACAGGGGACCCTACGAGCAGTACTTC. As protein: CASSSQDRGPYEQYF.

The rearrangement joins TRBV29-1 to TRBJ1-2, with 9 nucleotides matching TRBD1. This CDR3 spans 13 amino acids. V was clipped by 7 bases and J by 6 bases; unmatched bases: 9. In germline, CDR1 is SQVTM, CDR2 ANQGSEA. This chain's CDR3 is CSATSWTGDGYTF. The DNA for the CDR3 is TGCAGCGCGACCTCCTGGACAGGGGATGGCTACACCTTC.

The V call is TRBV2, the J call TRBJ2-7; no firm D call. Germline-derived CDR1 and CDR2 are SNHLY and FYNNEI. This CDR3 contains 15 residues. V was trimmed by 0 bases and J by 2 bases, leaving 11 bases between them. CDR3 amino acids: CASSEALVGTYEQYF. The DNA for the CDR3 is TGTGCCAGCAGTGAAGCGCTTGTTGGGACCTACGAGCAGTACTTC.

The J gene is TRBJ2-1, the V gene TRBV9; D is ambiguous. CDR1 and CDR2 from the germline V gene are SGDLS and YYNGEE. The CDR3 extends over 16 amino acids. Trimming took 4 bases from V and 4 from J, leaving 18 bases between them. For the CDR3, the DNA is TGTGCCAGCAGCCCTGAAAGCGTACCTCGATACAATGAGCAGTTCTTC. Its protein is CASSPESVPRYNEQFF.

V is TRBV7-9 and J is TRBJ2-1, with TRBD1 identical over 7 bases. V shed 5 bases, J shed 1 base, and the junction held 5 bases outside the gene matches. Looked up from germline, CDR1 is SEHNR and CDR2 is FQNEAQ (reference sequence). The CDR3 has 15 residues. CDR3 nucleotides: TGTGCCAGCAGCGACAGGGATCAGTCCTACAATGAGCAGTTCTTC. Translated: CASSDRDQSYNEQFF.

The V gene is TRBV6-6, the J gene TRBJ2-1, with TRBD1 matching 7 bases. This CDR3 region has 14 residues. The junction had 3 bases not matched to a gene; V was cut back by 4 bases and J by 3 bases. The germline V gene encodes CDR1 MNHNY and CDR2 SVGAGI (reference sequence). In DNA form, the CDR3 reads TGTGCCAGCAGTTCGGGACAGTTCTACAATGAGCAGTTCTTC. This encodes CASSSGQFYNEQFF.

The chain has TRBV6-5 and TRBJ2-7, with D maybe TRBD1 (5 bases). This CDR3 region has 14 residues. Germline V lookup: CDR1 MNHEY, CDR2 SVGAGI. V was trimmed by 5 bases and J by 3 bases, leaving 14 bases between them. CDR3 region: CASSPGQELYEQYF. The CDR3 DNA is TGTGCCAGCAGTCCCGGACAAGAACTCTACGAGCAGTACTTC.

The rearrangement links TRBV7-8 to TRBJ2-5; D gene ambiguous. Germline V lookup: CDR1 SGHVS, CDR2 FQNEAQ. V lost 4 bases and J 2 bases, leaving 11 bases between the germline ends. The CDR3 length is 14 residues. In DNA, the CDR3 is TGTGCCAGCAGCTCCGGTGGTGGACAAGAGACCCAGTACTTC. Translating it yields CASSSGGGQETQYF.

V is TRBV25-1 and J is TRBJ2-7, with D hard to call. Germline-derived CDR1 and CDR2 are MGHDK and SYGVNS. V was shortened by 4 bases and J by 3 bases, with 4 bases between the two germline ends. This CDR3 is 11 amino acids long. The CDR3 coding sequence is TGTGCCAGCAGTGTAAACTACGAGCAGTACTTC. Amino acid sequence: CASSVNYEQYF.

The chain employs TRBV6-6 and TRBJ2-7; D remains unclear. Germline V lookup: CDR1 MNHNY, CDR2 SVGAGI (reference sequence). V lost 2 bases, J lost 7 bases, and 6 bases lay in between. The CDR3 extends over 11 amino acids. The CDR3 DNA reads TGTGCCAGCAGTTACGGAACAGAGCAGTACTTC. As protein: CASSYGTEQYF.

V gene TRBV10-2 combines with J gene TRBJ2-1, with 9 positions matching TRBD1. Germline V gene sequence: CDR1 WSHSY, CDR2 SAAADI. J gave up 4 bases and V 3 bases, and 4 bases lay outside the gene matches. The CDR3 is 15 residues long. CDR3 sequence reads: CASSERDRVYNEQFF. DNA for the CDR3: TGCGCCAGCAGTGAAAGGGACAGGGTTTACAATGAGCAGTTCTTC.

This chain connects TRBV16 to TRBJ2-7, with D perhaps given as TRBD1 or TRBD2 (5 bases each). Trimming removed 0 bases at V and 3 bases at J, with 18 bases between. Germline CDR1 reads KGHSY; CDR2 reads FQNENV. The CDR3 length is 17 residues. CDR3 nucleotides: TGTGCCAGCAGCCAATCAAACCCGGGGCAGGGTGTCTACGAGCAGTACTTC. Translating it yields CASSQSNPGQGVYEQYF.

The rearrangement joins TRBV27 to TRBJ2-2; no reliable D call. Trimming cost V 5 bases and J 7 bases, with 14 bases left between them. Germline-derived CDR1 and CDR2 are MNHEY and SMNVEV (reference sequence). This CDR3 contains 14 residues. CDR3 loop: CASSNRPGSGELFF. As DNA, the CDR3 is TGTGCCAGCAGTAACCGGCCAGGTAGCGGGGAGCTGTTTTTT.

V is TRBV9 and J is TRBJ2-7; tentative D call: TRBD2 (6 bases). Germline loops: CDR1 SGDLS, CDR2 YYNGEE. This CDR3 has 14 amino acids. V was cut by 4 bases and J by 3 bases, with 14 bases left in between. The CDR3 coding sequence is TGTGCCAGCAGCCAATGGGAGGACGGCTACGAGCAGTACTTC. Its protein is CASSQWEDGYEQYF. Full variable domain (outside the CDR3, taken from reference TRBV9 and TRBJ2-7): DSGVTQTPKHLITATGQRVTLRCSPRSGDLSVYWYQQSLDQGLQFLIQYYNGEERAKGNILERFSAQQFPDLHSELNLSSLELGDSALYFCASSQWEDGYEQYFGPGTRLTVT.

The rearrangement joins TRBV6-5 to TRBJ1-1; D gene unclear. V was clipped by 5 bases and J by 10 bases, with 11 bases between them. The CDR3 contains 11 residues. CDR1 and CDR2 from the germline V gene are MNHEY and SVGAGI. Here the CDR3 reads CASSPPDGAFF. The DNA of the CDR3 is TGTGCCAGCAGTCCGCCGGATGGAGCTTTCTTT.

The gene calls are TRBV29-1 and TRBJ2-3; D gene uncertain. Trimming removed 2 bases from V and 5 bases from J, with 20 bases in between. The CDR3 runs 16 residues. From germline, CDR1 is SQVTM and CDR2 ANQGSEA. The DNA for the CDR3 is TGCAGCGTTGAACGGGCAGTCACCGCTACAATAGATACGCAGTATTTT. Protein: CSVERAVTATIDTQYF.

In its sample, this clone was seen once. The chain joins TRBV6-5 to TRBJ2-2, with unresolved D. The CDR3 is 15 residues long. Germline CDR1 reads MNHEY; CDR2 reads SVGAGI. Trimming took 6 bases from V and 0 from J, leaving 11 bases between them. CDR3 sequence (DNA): TGTGCCAGCAGCCTCAGTAACGCGAACACCGGGGAGCTGTTTTTT. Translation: CASSLSNANTGELFF.

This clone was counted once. The CDR3 bases are TGTGCCAGCAGTGAATACTCCGGACAGGGGGCAGACACCATATATTTT. Translated: CASSEYSGQGADTIYF. The chain combines TRBV6-1 with TRBJ1-3, with 11 nucleotides matching TRBD1. This CDR3 region has 16 residues. With 2 bases clipped from V and 8 bases from J, the junction kept 8 bases outside the gene matches. Per germline, CDR1 MNHNS and CDR2 SASEGT.

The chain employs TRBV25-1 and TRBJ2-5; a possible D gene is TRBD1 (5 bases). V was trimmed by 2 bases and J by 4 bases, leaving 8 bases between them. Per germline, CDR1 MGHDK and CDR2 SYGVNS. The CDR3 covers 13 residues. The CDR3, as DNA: TGTGCCAGCAGTGAAGGGCAGGGAGAGACCCAGTACTTC. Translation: CASSEGQGETQYF.

This CDR3 reads CASSQERGLGEKLFF. DNA for the CDR3: TGCGCCAGCAGCCAAGAGAGGGGGCTAGGAGAAAAACTGTTTTTT. The chain is built from TRBV4-1 and TRBJ1-4, with TRBD1 identical over 7 bases. The V gene end was trimmed by 0 bases and the J gene end by 8 bases; junction bases not matched to a gene: 6. CDR1 MGHRA and CDR2 YSYEKL come from the germline V gene. The CDR3 loop spans 15 amino acids.

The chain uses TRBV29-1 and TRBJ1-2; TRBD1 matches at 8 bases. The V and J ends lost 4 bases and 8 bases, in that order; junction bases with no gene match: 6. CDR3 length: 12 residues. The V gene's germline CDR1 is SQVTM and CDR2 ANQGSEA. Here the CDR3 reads CSVGEDRDGYTF. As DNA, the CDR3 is TGCAGCGTTGGTGAGGACAGGGACGGCTACACCTTC.

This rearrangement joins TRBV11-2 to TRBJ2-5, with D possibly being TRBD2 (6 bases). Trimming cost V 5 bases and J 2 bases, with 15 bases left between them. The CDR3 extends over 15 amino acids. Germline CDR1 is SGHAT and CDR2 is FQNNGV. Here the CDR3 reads CASSRAIADQETQYF. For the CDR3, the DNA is TGTGCCAGCAGCCGCGCCATAGCGGATCAAGAGACCCAGTACTTC.

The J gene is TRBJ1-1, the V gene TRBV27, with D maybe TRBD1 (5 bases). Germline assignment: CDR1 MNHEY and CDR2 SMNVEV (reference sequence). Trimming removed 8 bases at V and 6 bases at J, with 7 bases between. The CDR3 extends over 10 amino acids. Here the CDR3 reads CASGGPEAFF. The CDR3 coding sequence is TGTGCCAGCGGGGGTCCTGAAGCTTTCTTT.

In DNA form, the CDR3 reads TGTGCCAGCAGTGAAGTAATTGAGGGGGTAGGTGAAAAACTGTTTTTT. It is translated as CASSEVIEGVGEKLFF. The chain recombines TRBV6-1 with TRBJ1-4; TRBD1 might be the D (6 bases). Germline loops: CDR1 MNHNS, CDR2 SASEGT. The CDR3 totals 16 residues. Trimming pared 1 base from V and 7 bases from J, leaving 16 bases between.

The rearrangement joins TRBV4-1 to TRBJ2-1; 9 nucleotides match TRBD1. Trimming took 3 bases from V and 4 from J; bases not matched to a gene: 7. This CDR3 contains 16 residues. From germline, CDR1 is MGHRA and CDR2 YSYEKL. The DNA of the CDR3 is TGCGCCAGCAGCCAGGAGGGACAGGGAGGTTACAATGAGCAGTTCTTC. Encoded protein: CASSQEGQGGYNEQFF.

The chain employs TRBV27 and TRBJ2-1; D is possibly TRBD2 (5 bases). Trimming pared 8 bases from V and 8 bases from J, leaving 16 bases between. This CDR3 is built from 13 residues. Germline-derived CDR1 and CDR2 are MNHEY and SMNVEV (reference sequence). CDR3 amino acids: CASAGEGVYEQFF. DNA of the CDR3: TGTGCCAGCGCCGGCGAGGGAGTCTATGAGCAGTTCTTC.

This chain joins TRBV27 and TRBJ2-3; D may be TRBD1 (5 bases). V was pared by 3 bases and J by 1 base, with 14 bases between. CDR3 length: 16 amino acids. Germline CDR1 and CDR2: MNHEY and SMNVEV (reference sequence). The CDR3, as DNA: TGTGCCAGCAGTTTCTTAGGGGTTGAGGGCACAGATACGCAGTATTTT. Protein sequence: CASSFLGVEGTDTQYF.

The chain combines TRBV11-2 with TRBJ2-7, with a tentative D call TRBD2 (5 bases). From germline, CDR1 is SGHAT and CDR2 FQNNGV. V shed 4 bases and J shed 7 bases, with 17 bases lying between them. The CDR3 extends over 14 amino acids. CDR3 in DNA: TGTGCCAGCAGCTCCCTCGGGGATCTGGGTGAGCAGTACTTC. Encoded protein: CASSSLGDLGEQYF.

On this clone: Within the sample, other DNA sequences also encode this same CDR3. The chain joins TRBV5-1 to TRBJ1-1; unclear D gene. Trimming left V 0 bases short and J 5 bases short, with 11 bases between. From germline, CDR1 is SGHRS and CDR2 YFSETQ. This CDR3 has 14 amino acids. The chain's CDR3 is CASSLAGVGTEAFF. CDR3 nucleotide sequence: TGCGCCAGCAGCTTGGCCGGGGTTGGAACTGAAGCTTTCTTT.

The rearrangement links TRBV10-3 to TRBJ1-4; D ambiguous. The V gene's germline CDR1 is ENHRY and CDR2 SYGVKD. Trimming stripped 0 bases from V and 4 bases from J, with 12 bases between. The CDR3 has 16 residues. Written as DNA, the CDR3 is TGTGCCATCAGTGAGTCGAATCTACATAGTAATGAAAAACTGTTTTTT. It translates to CAISESNLHSNEKLFF.

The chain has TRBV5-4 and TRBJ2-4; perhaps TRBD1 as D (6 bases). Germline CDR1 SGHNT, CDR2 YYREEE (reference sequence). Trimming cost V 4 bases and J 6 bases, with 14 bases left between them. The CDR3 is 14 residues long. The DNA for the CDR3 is TGTGCCAGCAGCGGGGACAAGGACCTAAACATTCAGTACTTC. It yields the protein CASSGDKDLNIQYF.